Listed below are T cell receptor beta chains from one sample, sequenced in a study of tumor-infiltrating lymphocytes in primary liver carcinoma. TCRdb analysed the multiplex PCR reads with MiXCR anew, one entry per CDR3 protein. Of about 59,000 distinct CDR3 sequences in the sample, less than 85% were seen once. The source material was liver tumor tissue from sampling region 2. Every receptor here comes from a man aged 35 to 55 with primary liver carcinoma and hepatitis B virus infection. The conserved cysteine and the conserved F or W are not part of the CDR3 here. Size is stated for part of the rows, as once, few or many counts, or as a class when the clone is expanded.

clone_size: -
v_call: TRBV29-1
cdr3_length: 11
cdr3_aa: SVVGSNTGELF

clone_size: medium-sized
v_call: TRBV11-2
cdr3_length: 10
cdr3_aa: ASSWRVDEQY

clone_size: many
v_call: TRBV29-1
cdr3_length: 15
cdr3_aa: SVEGRGLAEIYNEQF

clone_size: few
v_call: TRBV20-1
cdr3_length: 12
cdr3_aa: SAAPSGSKSEQF

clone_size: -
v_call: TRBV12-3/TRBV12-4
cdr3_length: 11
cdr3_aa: ASSVPLGTEAF

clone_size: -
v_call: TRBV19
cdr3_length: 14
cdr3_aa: ASSKTGISGANVLT

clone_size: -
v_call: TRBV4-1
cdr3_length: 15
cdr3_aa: ATQGGGDDGFTDTQH

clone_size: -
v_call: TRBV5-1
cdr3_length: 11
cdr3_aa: ASSLGLIYERY

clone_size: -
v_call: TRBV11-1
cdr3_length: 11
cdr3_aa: ASSLNAFGGQY

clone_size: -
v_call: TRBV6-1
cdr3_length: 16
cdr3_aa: ANSPTGGRGKVSQPQY

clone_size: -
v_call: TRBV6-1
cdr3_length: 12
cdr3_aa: ASSEPGLNNEHF

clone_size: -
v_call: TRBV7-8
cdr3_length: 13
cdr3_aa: ASSLARAGGGCYT

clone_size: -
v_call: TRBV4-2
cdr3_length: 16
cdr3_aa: ASSQVAYLAGATDTQY

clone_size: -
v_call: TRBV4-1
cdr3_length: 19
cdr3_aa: ASSQGTRGQGFFTHADEQF

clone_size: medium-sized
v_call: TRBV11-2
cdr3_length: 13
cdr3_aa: ASSLATGNTGELF

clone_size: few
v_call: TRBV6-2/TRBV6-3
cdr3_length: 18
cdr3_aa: ASSYSDSRQVKVSRQPQH

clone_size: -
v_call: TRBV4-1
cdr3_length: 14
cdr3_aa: TSGSTGGGLDYGYT

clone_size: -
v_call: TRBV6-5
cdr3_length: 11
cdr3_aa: ASTPHNNYGYS

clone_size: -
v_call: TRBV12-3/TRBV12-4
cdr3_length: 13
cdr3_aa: TSSMGTGGSYVQY

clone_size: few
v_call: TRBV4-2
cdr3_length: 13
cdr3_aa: ASSPRGDLNDGYT

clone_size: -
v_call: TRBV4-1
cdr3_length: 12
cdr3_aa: SSSHGDRNYAYT

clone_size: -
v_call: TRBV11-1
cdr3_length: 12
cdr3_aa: ANSLWANTGELF

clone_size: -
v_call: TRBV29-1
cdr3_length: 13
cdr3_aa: TVEGPGHLQETQY

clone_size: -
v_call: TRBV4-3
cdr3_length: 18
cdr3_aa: ANSQDLPSGTSGGADTQY

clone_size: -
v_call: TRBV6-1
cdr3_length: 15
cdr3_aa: ASTPVKRTSGSSEQF

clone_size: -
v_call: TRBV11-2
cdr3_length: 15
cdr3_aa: VSSLGQQGIVYNEQF

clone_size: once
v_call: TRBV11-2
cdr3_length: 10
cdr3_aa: VSSRADDEHF

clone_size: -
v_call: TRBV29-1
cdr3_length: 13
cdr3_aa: SVVGLTGRIDTQY

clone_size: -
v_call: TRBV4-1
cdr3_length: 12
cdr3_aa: ASTLSGMDTEAF

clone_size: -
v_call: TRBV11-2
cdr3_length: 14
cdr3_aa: ASNLELLAGMNEQS

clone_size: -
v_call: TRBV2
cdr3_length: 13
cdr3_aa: ASTAEALRKNIQY

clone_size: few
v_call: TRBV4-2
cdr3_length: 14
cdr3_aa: ASSHAGGQGNNEQL

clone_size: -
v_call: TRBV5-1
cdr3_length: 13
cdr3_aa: ASSLTRGGSVELF

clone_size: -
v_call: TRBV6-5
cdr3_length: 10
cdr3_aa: ASQSSADTQY

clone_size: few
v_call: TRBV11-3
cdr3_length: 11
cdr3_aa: TSSSTGGETQY

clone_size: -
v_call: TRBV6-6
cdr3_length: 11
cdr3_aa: ASSYLQGETHY

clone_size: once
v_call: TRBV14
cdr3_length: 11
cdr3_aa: TSSFRTGWGQF

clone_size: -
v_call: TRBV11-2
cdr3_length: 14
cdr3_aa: TSSPSRGLVSIEAF

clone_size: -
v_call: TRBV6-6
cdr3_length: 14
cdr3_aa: ASSPHSWRAEQTQY

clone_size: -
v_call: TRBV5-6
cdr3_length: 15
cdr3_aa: AGSSWTEIAWGYGYT

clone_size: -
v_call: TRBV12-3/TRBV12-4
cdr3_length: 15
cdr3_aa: ASIPPGLVVNTGELF

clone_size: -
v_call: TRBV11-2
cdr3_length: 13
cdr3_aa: ASNLELGQVNEQF

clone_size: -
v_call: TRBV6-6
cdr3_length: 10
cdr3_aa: VSNKNIGELF

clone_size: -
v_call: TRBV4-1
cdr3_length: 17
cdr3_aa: ASSQESGATGRNTGELS

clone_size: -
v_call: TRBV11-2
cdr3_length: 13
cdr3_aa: ASSLRWTGKNKQY

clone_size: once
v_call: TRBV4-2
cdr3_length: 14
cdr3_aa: ASSQDVGLAESTIY

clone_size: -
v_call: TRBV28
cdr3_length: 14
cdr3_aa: ASSLRTGGIDSPLH

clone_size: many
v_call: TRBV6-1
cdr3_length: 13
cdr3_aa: ASSGGTANYNEQF

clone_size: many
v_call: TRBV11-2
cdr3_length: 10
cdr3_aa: ASSLGGLEQF

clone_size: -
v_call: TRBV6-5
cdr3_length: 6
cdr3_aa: ASKGCT

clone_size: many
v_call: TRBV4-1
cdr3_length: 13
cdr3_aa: ASSPRGQGGYEQY

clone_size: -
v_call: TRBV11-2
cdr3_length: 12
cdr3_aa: ASSLSGTVYGYT

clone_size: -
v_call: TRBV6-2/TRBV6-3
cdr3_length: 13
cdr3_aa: TSSYSMAGSNEAF

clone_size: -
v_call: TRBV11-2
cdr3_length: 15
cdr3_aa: ASSLALGWASTGGLF

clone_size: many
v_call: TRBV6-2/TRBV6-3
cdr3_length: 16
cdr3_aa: ASSYVGGGPRGPYEQY

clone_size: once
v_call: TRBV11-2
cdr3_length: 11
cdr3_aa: ASSFRRRNEQF

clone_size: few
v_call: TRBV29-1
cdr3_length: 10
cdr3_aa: SVRWSATEAF

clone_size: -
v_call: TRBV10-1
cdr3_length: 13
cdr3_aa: ASSGFGLRRNEQY